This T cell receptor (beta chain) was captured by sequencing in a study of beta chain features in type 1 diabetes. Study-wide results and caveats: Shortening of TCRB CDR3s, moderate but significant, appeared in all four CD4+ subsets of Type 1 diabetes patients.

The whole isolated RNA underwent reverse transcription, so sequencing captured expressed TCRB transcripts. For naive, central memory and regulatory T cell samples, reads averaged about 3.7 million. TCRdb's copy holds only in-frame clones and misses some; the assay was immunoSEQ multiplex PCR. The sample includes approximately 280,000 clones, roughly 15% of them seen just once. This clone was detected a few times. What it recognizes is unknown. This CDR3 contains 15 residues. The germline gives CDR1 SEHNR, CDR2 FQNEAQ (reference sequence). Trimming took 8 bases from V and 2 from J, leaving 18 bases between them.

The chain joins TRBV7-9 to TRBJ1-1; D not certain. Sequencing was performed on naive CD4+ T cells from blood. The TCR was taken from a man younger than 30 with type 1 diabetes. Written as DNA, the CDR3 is TGTGCCAGCGTCGACCAAAGCTCAGGAAACACTGAAGCTTTCTTT. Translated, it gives CASVDQSSGNTEAFF. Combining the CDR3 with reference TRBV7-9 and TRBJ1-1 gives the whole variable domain DTGVSQNPRHKITKRGQNVTFRCDPISEHNRLYWYRQTLGQGPEFLTYFQNEAQLEKSRLLSDRFSAERPKGSFSTLEIQRTEQGDSAMYLCASVDQSSGNTEAFFGQGTRLTVV.